What follows are 19 T cell receptor beta chains derived from one specimen sequenced in a study of vaccination and CD4 T cells after COVID-19. Documented treatment: roughly ten-day PBMC culture with coronavirus spike peptide pools or control peptides (ViraFEST assay). The Oncomine TCR Beta short-read assay was applied to DNA of cultured CD4+ T cells. TCRdb processed the PCR reads anew with MiXCR; each CDR3 protein has one entry. This repertoire shows around 25,000 distinct CDR3 sequences, under 55% found once; its top ten account for roughly 7.8%. These receptors' targets are unknown. The sample was CD4+ T cells from blood, cultured in vitro. These receptors were obtained from a human donor who had recovered from COVID-19.

The rearrangement links TRBV20-1 to TRBJ1-5; 9 positions match TRBD1. The CDR3 extends over 15 amino acids. Unmatched junction bases numbered 10, after V lost 4 bases and J lost 6 bases. Germline CDR1 DFQATT, CDR2 SNEGSKA (reference sequence). CDR3 protein: CSAIDLQGAAQPQHF. As DNA, the CDR3 is TGCAGTGCTATCGACCTACAGGGGGCGGCTCAGCCCCAGCATTTT.

This clonotype has more than one count but fewer than ten. J is TRBJ1-5 and V is TRBV2; no clear D. The CDR3 is 15 residues long. The germline V and J ends were trimmed by 4 bases and 0 bases, with 10 bases remaining between them. The germline gives CDR1 SNHLY, CDR2 FYNNEI. The CDR3 reads CASSGRWISNQPQHF. The CDR3 DNA sequence: TGTGCCAGCAGTGGACGGTGGATTAGCAATCAGCCCCAGCATTTT. The whole variable domain, remainder taken from reference TRBV2 and TRBJ1-5, is EPEVTQTPSHQVTQMGQEVILRCVPISNHLYFYWYRQILGQKVEFLVSFYNNEISEKSEIFDDQFSVERPDGSNFTLKIRSTKLEDSAMYFCASSGRWISNQPQHFGDGTRLSIL.

This clonotype occurred a few times. This chain joins TRBV5-4 and TRBJ1-6; 9 nucleotides match TRBD1. In germline, CDR1 is SGHNT, CDR2 YYREEE (reference sequence). This CDR3 is 15 amino acids long. The V and J ends lost 3 bases and 7 bases, in that order; junction bases with no gene match: 5. The DNA for the CDR3 is TGTGCCAGCAGCTACGCCGGGACAGGGAATTCACCCCTCCACTTT. This codes for CASSYAGTGNSPLHF.

The chain couples TRBV20-1 to TRBJ2-3; 8 bases line up with TRBD2. CDR3 size: 16 residues. Looked up from germline, CDR1 is DFQATT and CDR2 is SNEGSKA (reference sequence). V shed 4 bases and J 5 bases; nucleotides not matched to a gene: 14. The CDR3 reads CSAIGVGLEKRDTQYF. CDR3 nucleotides: TGCAGTGCTATAGGTGTGGGACTAGAGAAGAGAGATACGCAGTATTTT.

This clonotype occurred once. V usage is TRBV11-1 and J usage is TRBJ2-3; no firm D call. The V end was cut by 1 base, the J end by 3 bases, with 2 bases between. The CDR3 covers 12 residues. Germline lookup yields CDR1 SGHAT and CDR2 FQDESV (reference sequence). As DNA, the CDR3 is TGTGCCAGCAGCTTAGGAACAGATACGCAGTATTTT. As protein: CASSLGTDTQYF.

The chain links TRBV5-4 to TRBJ2-3, with TRBD1 identical over 8 bases. V dropped 4 bases and J dropped 1; count of bases not matched to a gene: 8. In germline, CDR1 is SGHNT, CDR2 YYREEE (reference sequence). The CDR3 totals 16 residues. The CDR3 DNA is TGTGCCAGCAGCACCGTAACAGGGGGTGGCACAGATACGCAGTATTTT. Amino acids: CASSTVTGGGTDTQYF. Using reference TRBV5-4 and TRBJ2-3 for the parts outside the CDR3, the full variable domain is ETGVTQSPTHLIKTRGQQVTLRCSSQSGHNTVSWYQQALGQGPQFIFQYYREEENGRGNFPPRFSGLQFPNYSSELNVNALELDDSALYLCASSTVTGGGTDTQYFGPGTRLTVL.

The chain recombines TRBV20-1 with TRBJ2-3, with 7 bases matching TRBD2. Germline CDR1 reads DFQATT; CDR2 reads SNEGSKA (reference sequence). The CDR3 length is 15 residues. Unmatched junction bases numbered 10, after V lost 3 bases and J lost 4 bases. CDR3 sequence: CSARGGREQADTQYF. DNA for the CDR3: TGCAGTGCTAGGGGAGGGAGGGAGCAGGCAGATACGCAGTATTTT.

This chain connects TRBV7-6 to TRBJ2-3; 8 bases map to TRBD1. Looked up from germline, CDR1 is SGHVS and CDR2 is FNYEAQ. This CDR3 has 14 residues. Germline trimming cut 9 bases from V and 2 bases from J; bases unmatched to any gene: 7. This CDR3 is CASSRQGSTDTQYF. CDR3 DNA: TGTGCCAGTTCCAGACAGGGGTCCACAGATACGCAGTATTTT.

The CDR3 bases are TGTGCCAGCAGTCGCAGGGGGAGCGCCGAGACCCAGTACTTC. This gives the protein CASSRRGSAETQYF. The rearrangement links TRBV27 to TRBJ2-5; 7 bases are a match to TRBD1. The V gene's germline CDR1 is MNHEY and CDR2 SMNVEV (reference sequence). Trimming removed 5 bases from V and 5 bases from J; junction bases left unmatched: 8. This CDR3 comprises 14 residues.

V gene TRBV2 combines with J gene TRBJ2-7, with 8 bases fitting TRBD2. V gave up 1 base and J gave up 5 bases; unmatched junction bases: 7. There are 15 residues in the CDR3. Germline CDR1 is SNHLY and CDR2 is FYNNEI. The CDR3 nucleotides are TGTGCCAGCAGTGAAGGATTAGCGGGGAAGCACGAGCAGTACTTC. Translation gives CASSEGLAGKHEQYF.

The chain uses TRBV24-1 and TRBJ2-2; 10 bases map to TRBD1. The CDR3 sequence is 15 residues long. The J segment lost 6 bases and the V segment lost 5 bases, leaving 5 bases of the junction unmatched. Germline CDR1 reads KGHDR; CDR2 reads SFDVKD. The CDR3, as DNA: TGTGCCACCAGTGTTTCGGGACAGGGGTCCGGGGAGCTGTTTTTT. Translation: CATSVSGQGSGELFF.

This clonotype showed up just a few times. The chain is built from TRBV7-3 and TRBJ1-6, with no clear D. Between the trimmed V and J ends, which lost 3 bases and 10 bases, there was a span of 10 bases. CDR3 length: 13 amino acids. Germline lookup yields CDR1 SGHTA and CDR2 FQGTGA. In nucleotides, the CDR3 is TGTGCCAGCAGCTTTCAAAGAGACTCACCCCTCCACTTT. Encoded protein: CASSFQRDSPLHF.

This chain connects TRBV28 to TRBJ2-4; D is tentatively TRBD1 or TRBD2 (5 bases each). CDR1 and CDR2 (germline): MDHEN, SYDVKM. V gave up 3 bases and J gave up 0 bases, with 15 bases separating them. The CDR3 is 17 amino acids. Here the CDR3 DNA reads TGTGCCAGCAGTTTCCAGGGCTCGGGGCTAGCCAAAAACATTCAGTACTTC. It is translated as CASSFQGSGLAKNIQYF.

This clonotype showed up just a few times. The rearrangement uses TRBV7-6 and TRBJ2-7, with a weak D call TRBD1 (5 bases). V was clipped by 4 bases and J by 5 bases, with 15 bases between them. The CDR3 runs 14 residues. Germline V lookup: CDR1 SGHVS, CDR2 FNYEAQ. The CDR3 bases are TGTGCCAGCAGCTCCAGTACCCTCAGGGACGAGCAGTACTTC. This sequence encodes CASSSSTLRDEQYF. Variable domain in full (rest from reference TRBV7-6 and TRBJ2-7): GAGVSQSPRYKVTKRGQDVALRCDPISGHVSLYWYRQALGQGPEFLTYFNYEAQQDKSGLPNDRFSAERPEGSISTLTIQRTEQRDSAMYRCASSSSTLRDEQYFGPGTRLTVT.

The chain is built from TRBV6-1 and TRBJ1-1; TRBD1 is a possible D gene (5 bases). V dropped 5 bases and J dropped 4 bases, with 20 bases sitting between them. The CDR3 is made up of 16 amino acids. The germline V gene encodes CDR1 MNHNS and CDR2 SASEGT. CDR3 residues: CASSQGDGPTSTEAFF. The CDR3 nucleotides are TGTGCCAGCAGTCAAGGGGACGGGCCCACGAGCACTGAAGCTTTCTTT.

This chain joins TRBV6-4 and TRBJ2-1, with 7 bases lining up with TRBD1. CDR3 length: 14 amino acids. Trimming cost V 5 bases and J 4 bases; bases outside gene matches: 5. Germline V CDR1 and CDR2: MRHNA, SNTAGT. This CDR3 reads CASSPTGAYNEQFF. DNA for the CDR3: TGTGCCAGCAGTCCCACAGGGGCATACAATGAGCAGTTCTTC.

The V and J genes are TRBV7-6 and TRBJ2-3; unclear D gene. The CDR3 covers 11 residues. Looked up from germline, CDR1 is SGHVS and CDR2 is FNYEAQ. Trimming removed 5 bases from V and 8 bases from J, with 8 bases in between. In DNA form, the CDR3 reads TGTGCCAGCAGCCTGAGTGGTACGCAGTATTTT. Amino acid sequence: CASSLSGTQYF. Full variable domain (remainder filled in from reference TRBV7-6 and TRBJ2-3): GAGVSQSPRYKVTKRGQDVALRCDPISGHVSLYWYRQALGQGPEFLTYFNYEAQQDKSGLPNDRFSAERPEGSISTLTIQRTEQRDSAMYRCASSLSGTQYFGPGTRLTVL.

For the CDR3, the DNA is TGTGCCAGCAGTCCCGCCGAGGTCGTGGGGAGGTACGAGCAGTACTTC. It codes for CASSPAEVVGRYEQYF. The chain couples TRBV28 to TRBJ2-7, with D possibly TRBD2 on 6 matching bases. V lost 5 bases and J lost 4, with 21 bases in between. CDR1 is MDHEN and CDR2 is SYDVKM in the germline V gene. This CDR3 has 16 amino acids.

There are a few counts of this clonotype. V is TRBV28 and J is TRBJ2-7; either TRBD1 or TRBD2 may supply D (6 bases each). Germline V lookup: CDR1 MDHEN, CDR2 SYDVKM. The CDR3 contains 14 residues. Trimming stripped 5 bases from V and 3 bases from J, with 14 bases between. The CDR3 nucleotides read TGTGCCAGCAGTGCCCCGGGGGCCCTCTACGAGCAGTACTTC. Protein sequence: CASSAPGALYEQYF.